This T cell receptor (beta chain) stems from a study of T cells in Graves' hyperthyroidism and ophthalmopathy. Study-level findings and limits: Ophthalmopathy could be told apart from stable hyperthyroidism with a 13 V-J model. Researchers found most expanded thyroid clonotypes above 0.001 in blood as well. Ophthalmopathy got predicted by the model a median roughly six months before its onset.

RNA transcripts were the template for amplifying TCR beta CDR3 regions. First-round RT-PCR of the TCR CDR3 relied on the HTBI primer set. MiXCR, applied by TCRdb to the multiplex PCR reads, yields one record per CDR3 protein. The sample records some 300,000 distinct CDR3 sequences, about an eighth being singletons. Trimming cost V 6 bases and J 6 bases, with 14 bases left between them. CDR1 MNHEY and CDR2 SMNVEV come from the germline V gene (reference sequence). CDR3 length: 13 amino acids. Comment on this clonotype: Its antigen remains unknown.

The authors took PBMCs from 10 ml fresh peripheral blood. The source material was blood. The receptor was isolated from a woman between 35 and 50 years old with Graves' hyperthyroidism. The chain combines TRBV27 with TRBJ1-2; D remains unclear. The chain's CDR3 is CASRPGTPDGYTF. CDR3 coding DNA: TGTGCCAGCAGACCTGGAACCCCCGATGGCTACACCTTC.